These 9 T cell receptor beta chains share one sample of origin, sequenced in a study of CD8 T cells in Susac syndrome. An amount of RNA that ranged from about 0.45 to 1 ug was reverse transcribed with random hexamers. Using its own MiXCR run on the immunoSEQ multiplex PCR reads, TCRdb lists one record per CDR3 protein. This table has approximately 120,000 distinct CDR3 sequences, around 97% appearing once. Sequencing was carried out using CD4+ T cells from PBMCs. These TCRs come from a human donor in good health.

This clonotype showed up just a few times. This chain's CDR3 is CASSQGATNEKLFF. The CDR3 DNA reads TGTGCCAGCAGCCAGGGTGCAACTAATGAAAAACTGTTTTTT. V is TRBV3-1 and J is TRBJ1-4, with D uncertain. Germline values: CDR1 LGHDT, CDR2 YNNKEL (reference sequence). V was pared by 3 bases and J by 0 bases, with 5 bases between. The CDR3 totals 14 residues.

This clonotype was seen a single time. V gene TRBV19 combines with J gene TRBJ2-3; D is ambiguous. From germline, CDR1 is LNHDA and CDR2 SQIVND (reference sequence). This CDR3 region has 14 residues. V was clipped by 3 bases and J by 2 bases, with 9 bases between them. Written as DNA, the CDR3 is TGTGCCAGTAGTATGAGGACGGACACAGATACGCAGTATTTT. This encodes CASSMRTDTDTQYF.

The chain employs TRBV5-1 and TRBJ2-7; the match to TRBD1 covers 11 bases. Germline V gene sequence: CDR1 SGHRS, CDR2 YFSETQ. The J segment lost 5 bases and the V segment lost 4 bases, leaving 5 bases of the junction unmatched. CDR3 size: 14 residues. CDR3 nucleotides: TGCGCCAGCAGCCCGGACAGGGGGCGGGACGAGCAGTACTTC. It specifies CASSPDRGRDEQYF.

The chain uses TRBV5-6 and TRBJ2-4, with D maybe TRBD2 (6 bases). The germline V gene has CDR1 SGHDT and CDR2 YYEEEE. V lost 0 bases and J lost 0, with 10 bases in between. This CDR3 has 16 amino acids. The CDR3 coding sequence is TGTGCCAGCAGCTTGGGAGGGACTCTAGCCAAAAACATTCAGTACTTC. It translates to CASSLGGTLAKNIQYF.

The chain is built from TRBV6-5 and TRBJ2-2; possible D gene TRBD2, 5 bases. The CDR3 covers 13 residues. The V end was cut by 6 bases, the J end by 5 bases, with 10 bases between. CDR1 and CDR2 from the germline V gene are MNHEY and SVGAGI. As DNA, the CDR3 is TGTGCCAGCAGCCGTAGCGTAACCGGGGAGCTGTTTTTT. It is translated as CASSRSVTGELFF.

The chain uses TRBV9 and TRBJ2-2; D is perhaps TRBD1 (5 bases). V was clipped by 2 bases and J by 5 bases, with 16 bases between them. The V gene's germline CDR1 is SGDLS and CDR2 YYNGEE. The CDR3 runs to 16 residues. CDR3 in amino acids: CASSVPSISGTGELFF. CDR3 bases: TGTGCCAGCAGCGTCCCTTCAATTTCAGGGACCGGGGAGCTGTTTTTT. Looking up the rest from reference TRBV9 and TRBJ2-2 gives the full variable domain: DSGVTQTPKHLITATGQRVTLRCSPRSGDLSVYWYQQSLDQGLQFLIQYYNGEERAKGNILERFSAQQFPDLHSELNLSSLELGDSALYFCASSVPSISGTGELFFGEGSRLTVL.

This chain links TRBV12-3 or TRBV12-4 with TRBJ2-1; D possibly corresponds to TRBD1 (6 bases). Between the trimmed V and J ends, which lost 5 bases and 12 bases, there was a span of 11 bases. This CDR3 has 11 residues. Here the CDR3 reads CASSTSTGQFF. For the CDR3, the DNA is TGTGCCAGCAGTACCTCGACAGGGCAGTTCTTC.

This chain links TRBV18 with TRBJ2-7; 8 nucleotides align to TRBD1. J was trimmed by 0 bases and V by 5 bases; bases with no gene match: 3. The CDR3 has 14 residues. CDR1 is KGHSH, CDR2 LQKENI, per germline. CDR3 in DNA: TGTGCCAGCTCATCGACAGGGGCCTCCTACGAGCAGTACTTC. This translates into CASSSTGASYEQYF.

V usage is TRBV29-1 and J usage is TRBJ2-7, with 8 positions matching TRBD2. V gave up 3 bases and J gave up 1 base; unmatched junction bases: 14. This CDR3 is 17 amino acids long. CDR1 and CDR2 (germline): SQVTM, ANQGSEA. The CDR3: CSVDGGREAHNSYEQYF. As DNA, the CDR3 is TGCAGCGTTGATGGAGGGCGGGAGGCCCACAATTCCTACGAGCAGTACTTC.